This TCR beta chain was captured by sequencing in a study of shared clonotypes between healthy human individuals. General study points: Memory subsets had estimated richness that was generally smaller than that of naive subsets.

A remark on this clone: What it binds is unknown.

Around 30,000 T cell genomes, or around 180 ng DNA, went into the sorted-subset replicate PCRs. Assay: immunoSEQ multiplex PCR; the TCRdb copy retains only in-frame clones and omits some. The table lists roughly 550,000 clones, over 95% of them singletons. In germline, CDR1 is MDHEN, CDR2 SYDVKM. The CDR3 is made up of 14 amino acids. Trimming took off 5 bases at V and 1 base at J, with 10 bases between the two ends. Selected positively for CCR7 and CD45RO-negative, naive CD8 cells excluded terminally differentiated effector memory CD45RA+ cells. There were only Caucasian adults among the donors, and all lived in Nashville, Tennessee.

This clonotype was obtained from a woman in her 30s in good health. The sequenced material came from naive CD8+ T cells sorted from blood. The chain links TRBV28 to TRBJ2-3; D is tentatively TRBD1 or TRBD2 (5 bases each). CDR3 amino acids: CASSRDGRTDTQYF. The CDR3 DNA reads TGTGCCAGCAGTCGGGACGGACGCACAGATACGCAGTATTTT.